This TCR beta chain derives from a study of shared clonotypes between healthy human individuals. On the study more broadly: A couple of female and a few male donors aged 18 to 49 were enrolled.

It was CD45RO-negative cells, positively selected for CCR7, that made up naive CD8 cells, with terminally differentiated effector memory CD45RA+ cells excluded. Participating donors were healthy, HIV-negative adults free of recent acute infections or vaccinations. Note on this clone: Antigen: not known. Other DNA variants within this sample encode the same CDR3.

In germline, CDR1 is MNHEY, CDR2 SMNVEV (reference sequence). The CDR3 length is 14 residues. Trimming left V 5 bases short and J 4 bases short, with 14 bases between. Study-wide findings and caveats: Generation probabilities of non-shared clonotypes were lower (relative to those shared by all four donors).

Per the authors' pipeline: Because ImmunoSEQ provided only junction sequences with no quality scores, the filtering differed. TCRdb's copy holds only in-frame clones and misses some; the assay was immunoSEQ multiplex PCR. That table is the source of V, J and clone size, and D and trimming were worked out from the DNA. This table has about 2.1 million clones, about 92% appearing once. The V gene is TRBV27, the J gene TRBJ1-2; D unclear. The sequence was obtained from a man aged 18 to 29 in good health. Some clones in this sample may be carry-over from other donors' samples. Sequenced material: naive CD8+ T cells from PBMCs. CDR3 DNA sequence: TGTGCCAGCAGTCTTACTGGCAGTTTCTATGGCTACACCTTC. This encodes CASSLTGSFYGYTF.